One sample yielded the 19 T cell receptor beta chains listed below, sequenced in a study of identical twins. TCRdb independently ran MiXCR on the 5' RACE reads; one entry per CDR3 protein. The table includes about 290,000 distinct CDR3 sequences, 9.5% detected once. The sample also formed part of further work on yellow fever vaccine responses in identical twins.

The sequencing sample was made of CD8+ T cells sorted from blood. The receptor source for this set is a woman aged 18-30 years in good health.

The table lists this clonotype with many counts. V is TRBV6-5 and J is TRBJ2-7; the D call may be TRBD1 or TRBD2 (5 bases each). Trimming left V 0 bases short and J 2 bases short, with 14 bases between. Germline V lookup: CDR1 MNHEY, CDR2 SVGAGI. CDR3 size: 16 residues. CDR3 DNA: TGTGCCAGCAGTTACTCGATGGGCAGGGACCCCTACGAGCAGTACTTC. It is translated as CASSYSMGRDPYEQYF.

This clonotype was seen a handful of times. The V gene is TRBV28, the J gene TRBJ2-5, with 9 bases fitting TRBD2. Germline V gene data show CDR1 as MDHEN and CDR2 as SYDVKM. This CDR3 is built from 16 residues. With 8 bases clipped from V and 1 base from J, the junction kept 11 bases outside the gene matches. CDR3 region: CASLPAGREGQETQYF. The CDR3 coding sequence is TGTGCCAGCCTCCCTGCAGGGCGGGAGGGCCAAGAGACCCAGTACTTC.

This clonotype was seen repeatedly, ten times or more. This chain uses TRBV12-3 or TRBV12-4 with TRBJ2-3; 11 bases agree with TRBD2. With V trimmed by 8 bases and J by 6 bases, 16 bases remained unmatched. The CDR3 is 17 amino acids. CDR3 residues: CASRTRLAGLRDDTQYF. In DNA, the CDR3 is TGTGCCAGCCGAACAAGACTAGCGGGGTTAAGGGATGATACGCAGTATTTT.

The chain carries TRBV11-2 and TRBJ2-3; D might be TRBD1 (6 bases). Germline-derived CDR1 and CDR2 are SGHAT and FQNNGV. V was shortened by 4 bases and J by 3 bases, with 20 bases between the two germline ends. This CDR3 is 17 amino acids long. Here the CDR3 DNA reads TGTGCCAGCAGCTCAATAGGGGGATTATCGCATACAGATACGCAGTATTTT. Encoded protein: CASSSIGGLSHTDTQYF.

This clonotype was seen many times. The genes are TRBV12-3 or TRBV12-4 and TRBJ1-2; D unresolved. The CDR3 is made up of 13 amino acids. The V and J ends lost 4 bases and 2 bases respectively, with 8 bases between them. The CDR3 sequence is CASSSTENYGYTF. For the CDR3, the DNA is TGTGCCAGCAGTTCCACAGAAAACTATGGCTACACCTTC.

The rearrangement uses TRBV6-1 and TRBJ2-7, with D possibly matching TRBD1 (5 bases). CDR1 and CDR2 (germline): MNHNS, SASEGT. The CDR3 covers 14 residues. V gave up 5 bases and J gave up 0 bases, with 11 bases separating them. The DNA for the CDR3 is TGTGCCAGCAGTCGGACACCGAGCTCCTACGAGCAGTACTTC. The encoded protein is CASSRTPSSYEQYF.

This clonotype has only a few counts. V is TRBV29-1 and J is TRBJ2-7; 9 nucleotides match TRBD2. J was trimmed by 5 bases and V by 4 bases; bases with no gene match: 3. Germline V gene lookup returns CDR1 SQVTM and CDR2 ANQGSEA. The CDR3 loop spans 12 amino acids. CDR3 DNA: TGCAGCGTTGTAGCGGGAGTAAACGAGCAGTACTTC. It is translated as CSVVAGVNEQYF.

This clonotype has just a few counts. CDR3 sequence: CASSERVGNTEAFF. In DNA form, the CDR3 reads TGTGCCAGCAGTGAGAGAGTTGGGAACACTGAAGCTTTCTTT. The V gene is TRBV6-4, the J gene TRBJ1-1; no definite D call. Germline V gene sequence: CDR1 MRHNA, CDR2 SNTAGT. This CDR3 spans 14 amino acids. Trimming took off 3 bases at V and 1 base at J, with 9 bases between the two ends.

There are a few counts of this clonotype. The J gene is TRBJ2-1, the V gene TRBV12-5; tentatively, D is TRBD1 (6 bases). Germline CDR1 and CDR2: LGHNT and FRNRAP. Trimming left V 5 bases short and J 8 bases short, with 19 bases between. This CDR3 has 15 residues. The CDR3 protein is CASGPNREGGDEQFF. The CDR3 coding sequence is TGTGCTAGTGGTCCGAACAGGGAAGGAGGAGATGAGCAGTTCTTC. The whole variable domain, filled in from reference TRBV12-5 and TRBJ2-1, reads DARVTQTPRHKVTEMGQEVTMRCQPILGHNTVFWYRQTMMQGLELLAYFRNRAPLDDSGMPKDRFSAEMPDATLATLKIQPSEPRDSAVYFCASGPNREGGDEQFFGPGTRLTVL.

This clonotype has a handful of counts. The gene calls are TRBV14 and TRBJ2-1; D perhaps matches TRBD2 (6 bases). In germline, CDR1 is SGHDN, CDR2 FVKESK. V was cut by 1 base and J by 5 bases, with 6 bases left in between. The CDR3 is 13 residues long. The CDR3 sequence: CASSQAGDNEQFF. The CDR3 DNA is TGTGCCAGCAGCCAAGCGGGGGACAATGAGCAGTTCTTC.

This chain links TRBV7-3 with TRBJ2-5; 11 nucleotides align to TRBD1. Germline trimming cut 5 bases from V and 5 bases from J; bases unmatched to any gene: 4. Germline CDR1 reads SGHTA; CDR2 reads FQGTGA. CDR3 length equals 14 residues. In nucleotides, the CDR3 is TGTGCCAGCAGCCCTGGGACAGGGGGGGAGACCCAGTACTTC. The encoded protein is CASSPGTGGETQYF. Drawing the rest from reference TRBV7-3 and TRBJ2-5, the complete variable domain is GAGVSQTPSNKVTEKGKYVELRCDPISGHTALYWYRQSLGQGPEFLIYFQGTGAADDSGLPNDRFFAVRPEGSVSTLKIQRTERGDSAVYLCASSPGTGGETQYFGPGTRLLVL.

The table lists this clonotype with many counts. The chain carries TRBV7-9 and TRBJ1-5; TRBD1 aligns across 9 bases. V shed 4 bases and J 2 bases; nucleotides not matched to a gene: 3. This CDR3 comprises 15 residues. CDR1 is SEHNR and CDR2 is FQNEAQ in the germline V gene (reference sequence). The CDR3 region is CASSSTGGGNQPQHF. For the CDR3, the DNA is TGTGCCAGCAGCTCCACAGGGGGCGGCAATCAGCCCCAGCATTTT.

This chain's CDR3 is CASSFLAGSPDTQYF. CDR3 DNA sequence: TGTGCCAGCAGCTTCCTAGCGGGAAGTCCAGATACGCAGTATTTT. This sequence joins TRBV5-4 and TRBJ2-3, with TRBD2 identical over 9 bases. The V segment lost 2 bases and the J segment 4 bases; nucleotides outside the gene matches: 5. This CDR3 has 15 residues. CDR1 is SGHNT, CDR2 YYREEE, per germline (reference sequence).

In this sample, this clonotype turned up a few times. The CDR3 sequence: CASSYSAGRSYNEQFF. Written as DNA, the CDR3 is TGTGCCAGCAGTTACTCTGCGGGTCGCTCCTACAATGAGCAGTTCTTC. The chain uses TRBV6-2 or TRBV6-3 and TRBJ2-1; D perhaps matches TRBD2 (5 bases). The V gene lost 0 bases and the J gene lost 0 bases, with 9 bases spanning the gap. The length of the CDR3 is 16 residues. Germline V gene data show CDR1 as MNHEY and CDR2 as SVGEGT.

The V and J genes are TRBV28 and TRBJ2-7; 7 nucleotides agree with TRBD2. The CDR3 runs 15 residues. V gave up 5 bases and J gave up 3 bases; unmatched junction bases: 10. Germline CDR1 is MDHEN and CDR2 is SYDVKM. In DNA, the CDR3 is TGTGCCAGCAGTAAAAGCCCTAGCGGACGCTACGAGCAGTACTTC. Its translation: CASSKSPSGRYEQYF.

This clonotype was seen a single time. The rearrangement links TRBV21-1 to TRBJ2-7. TRBV21-1 is annotated as a pseudogene. The CDR3 has 15 residues. CDR3 in amino acids: CASSKVRRSSYEQYF. The CDR3, as DNA: TGTGCCAGCAGCAAAGTTCGCAGGTCATCCTACGAGCAGTACTTC.

The DNA for the CDR3 is TGTGCCAGCAGCGTAGGCCGAGACAGGAACACCGGGGAGCTGTTTTTT. Its protein product is CASSVGRDRNTGELFF. J is TRBJ2-2 and V is TRBV9; a weak D match, TRBD1 (5 bases). CDR1 is SGDLS and CDR2 is YYNGEE in the germline V gene. The ends were cut back, 0 bases at V and 1 base at J, with 10 bases in the middle. The CDR3 length is 16 residues.

Written as DNA, the CDR3 is TGTGCCAGTAGGGGCTTTCCGGACCTTGAAGCTTTCTTT. Translating it yields CASRGFPDLEAFF. This chain joins TRBV19 and TRBJ1-1, with D unclear. V was shortened by 6 bases and J by 7 bases, with 15 bases between the two germline ends. Germline assignment: CDR1 LNHDA and CDR2 SQIVND (reference sequence). This CDR3 is 13 amino acids long.

Many counts were recorded for this clonotype. The gene calls are TRBV6-5 and TRBJ2-3; D remains unclear. V was trimmed by 5 bases and J by 5 bases, leaving 5 bases between them. Per germline, CDR1 MNHEY and CDR2 SVGAGI. The CDR3 totals 11 residues. In DNA form, the CDR3 reads TGTGCCAGCAGTAACCTAGATACGCAGTATTTT. Its protein is CASSNLDTQYF.